This is a list of T cell receptor beta chains from one sample in a study of vaccination and CD4 T cells after COVID-19. These receptors have no identified antigens. TCRdb ran MiXCR on the PCR reads and lists one entry per CDR3 protein. The table includes about 15,000 distinct CDR3 sequences, roughly 34% detected once. Sequenced input: cultured CD4+ T cells from blood. All receptors come from a human donor with COVID-19. The CDR3 runs from the conserved cysteine through the conserved F or W. Each record gives: clone size, D gene, J gene, V gene, CDR3 protein, CDR3 DNA. A D gene is named only where the DNA matches it firmly. The listing skips clone size in some rows; elsewhere it reads once, few, many or a size class.

>few|NA|TRBJ2-3|TRBV7-9
CASSYLKGTPTDTQYF
TGTGCCAGCAGCTACTTAAAGGGGACTCCCACAGATACGCAGTATTTT
>NA|TRBD2|TRBJ2-3|TRBV20-1
CSARDPKAGAGGDTQYF
TGCAGTGCTAGAGACCCCAAGGCGGGAGCGGGGGGGGATACGCAGTATTTT
>NA|NA|TRBJ2-2|TRBV7-2
CASSLEGYRKNTGELFF
TGTGCCAGCAGCTTGGAGGGCTACAGGAAGAACACCGGGGAGCTGTTTTTT
>NA|TRBD2|TRBJ2-5|TRBV7-9
CASSRGREVRQETQYF
TGTGCCAGCAGTCGGGGGAGGGAGGTACGCCAAGAGACCCAGTACTTC
>NA|TRBD1|TRBJ1-1|TRBV6-5
CASSSLQGVAAAFF
TGTGCCAGCAGTTCGCTCCAGGGGGTGGCGGCAGCTTTCTTT
>few|TRBD1|TRBJ1-6|TRBV19
CASTSDRDLGPLHF
TGTGCCAGTACCTCCGACAGGGACTTAGGTCCCCTCCACTTT
>NA|NA|TRBJ1-6|TRBV6-4
CASSEVGYNSPLHF
TGTGCCAGCAGTGAGGTCGGATATAATTCACCCCTCCACTTT
>NA|NA|TRBJ1-5|TRBV5-6
CASSLSGLNQPQHF
TGTGCCAGCAGCTTGTCGGGGCTCAATCAGCCCCAGCATTTT
>few|TRBD1|TRBJ1-5|TRBV5-8
CACGQGGTTANQPQHF
TGTGCCTGCGGACAGGGGGGAACCACTGCCAATCAGCCCCAGCATTTT
>few|NA|TRBJ1-3|TRBV20-1
CSASGTVGNTIYF
TGCAGTGCTTCCGGGACTGTTGGAAACACCATATATTTT
>NA|NA|TRBJ2-1|TRBV6-1
CASTTGREREQFF
TGTGCCAGCACCACAGGGAGGGAACGCGAGCAGTTCTTC
>NA|NA|TRBJ1-5|TRBV6-2/TRBV6-3
CASGRPVKSDQPQHF
TGTGCCAGCGGACGCCCCGTGAAGTCGGACCAGCCCCAGCATTTT
>NA|NA|TRBJ1-5|TRBV6-1
CASSKFDQPQHF
TGTGCCTCATCCAAATTCGATCAGCCCCAGCATTTT
>NA|NA|TRBJ1-6|TRBV4-3
CASSQERQLINSPLHF
TGCGCCAGCAGCCAAGAGAGACAGCTAATTAATTCACCCCTCCACTTT
>NA|NA|TRBJ2-2|TRBV7-2
CASSLSRDTVTGELFF
TGTGCCAGCAGCTTAAGCCGGGATACGGTCACCGGGGAGCTGTTTTTT
>NA|TRBD2|TRBJ2-3|TRBV29-1
CSVEYPGLTDTQYF
TGCAGCGTTGAATATCCGGGACTAACAGATACGCAGTATTTT
>NA|NA|TRBJ2-5|TRBV9
CASSPWTAPQETQYF
TGTGCCAGCAGCCCCTGGACAGCGCCCCAAGAGACCCAGTACTTC
>NA|TRBD2|TRBJ2-5|TRBV9
CASSVAGRRAGAVETQYF
TGTGCCAGCAGCGTAGCGGGTCGCCGAGCGGGGGCAGTGGAGACCCAGTACTTC
>few|NA|TRBJ1-2|TRBV19
CASSIGRGANYGYTF
TGTGCCAGTAGTATAGGTCGGGGCGCTAACTATGGCTACACCTTC
>few|TRBD1|TRBJ2-5|TRBV6-2/TRBV6-3
CASSKTGLQTQYF
TGTGCCAGCAGTAAGACAGGGTTGCAGACCCAGTACTTC
>NA|NA|TRBJ1-3|TRBV7-9
CASSLDGSGNTIYF
TGTGCCAGCAGCTTAGACGGCTCTGGAAACACCATATATTTT
>NA|TRBD1|TRBJ2-7|TRBV2
CASSVVRTGGEHPF
TGTGCCAGCAGTGTGGTCCGGACAGGGGGCGAACATCCCTTC
>few|NA|TRBJ1-1|TRBV12-3/TRBV12-4
CASSFTGRRNTEAFF
TGTGCCAGCAGTTTTACCGGAAGAAGGAACACTGAAGCTTTCTTT
>few|NA|TRBJ1-2|TRBV27
CASSLGPGTTNYGYTF
TGTGCCAGCAGTTTAGGACCAGGGACAACAAACTATGGCTACACCTTC
>NA|NA|TRBJ2-7|TRBV11-3
CASSSYEDEQYF
TGTGCCAGCAGCTCGTACGAGGACGAGCAGTACTTC
>NA|NA|TRBJ1-1|TRBV12-3/TRBV12-4
CASSLGQAGNTEAFF
TGTGCCAGCAGTTTAGGACAGGCTGGGAACACTGAAGCTTTCTTT
>few|NA|TRBJ2-3|TRBV28
CASSLSGGTDTQYF
TGTGCCAGCAGTTTATCGGGAGGCACAGATACGCAGTATTTT
>NA|NA|TRBJ2-7|TRBV5-1
CASSYDSYEQYF
TGCGCCAGCAGCTATGACAGCTACGAGCAGTACTTC
>few|TRBD2|TRBJ2-7|TRBV7-9
CASSLALAGTPRDEQYF
TGTGCCAGCAGCTTAGCCCTAGCGGGGACCCCTCGCGACGAGCAGTACTTC
>NA|NA|TRBJ1-5|TRBV6-1
CASELDTYQPQHF
TGTGCCAGCGAGCTCGACACTTATCAGCCCCAGCATTTT
>NA|NA|TRBJ2-3|TRBV20-1
CSASLGATDTQYF
TGCAGTGCTAGTCTCGGGGCCACAGATACGCAGTATTTT
>medium-sized|NA|TRBJ1-5|TRBV27
CASSFYSRAGNQPQHF
TGTGCCAGCAGTTTTTATTCCAGGGCCGGCAATCAGCCCCAGCATTTT
>NA|TRBD1|TRBJ2-6|TRBV18
CASSPGTGAGANVLTF
TGTGCCAGCTCGCCCGGGACAGGGGCTGGGGCCAACGTCCTGACTTTC
>NA|TRBD1|TRBJ2-7|TRBV7-3
CASSVSRTGAYEQYF
TGTGCCAGCAGCGTGTCCAGGACAGGGGCCTACGAGCAGTACTTC
>NA|NA|TRBJ1-2|TRBV28
CATHNGYTF
TGTGCCACCCATAATGGCTACACCTTC
>few|TRBD1|TRBJ2-7|TRBV6-5
CASSYRSKTGAYEQYF
TGTGCCAGCAGTTACCGCAGCAAGACAGGGGCCTACGAGCAGTACTTC
>few|TRBD1|TRBJ1-4|TRBV27
CASRGQGIPNEKLFF
TGTGCCAGCAGGGGACAGGGAATTCCAAATGAAAAACTGTTTTTT
>NA|NA|TRBJ1-6|TRBV19
CASRDSRLSYNSPLHF
TGTGCCAGCAGGGATTCCCGGCTCTCCTATAATTCACCCCTCCACTTT
>NA|TRBD1|TRBJ2-6|TRBV6-1
CASRDLTGQGTSGANVLTF
TGTGCCAGCAGAGACTTAACTGGACAGGGAACATCTGGGGCCAACGTCCTGACTTTC
>NA|NA|TRBJ2-7|TRBV11-3
CASSLEGGSDEQYF
TGTGCCAGCAGCTTAGAGGGCGGCAGCGACGAGCAGTACTTC
>NA|NA|TRBJ1-1|TRBV5-4
CASRFLTGHGEAFF
TGTGCCAGCAGGTTCTTGACAGGTCATGGTGAAGCTTTCTTT
>NA|NA|TRBJ2-5|TRBV11-2
CASSFGTQETQYF
TGTGCCAGCAGCTTCGGCACCCAAGAGACCCAGTACTTC
>NA|TRBD2|TRBJ2-3|TRBV6-1
CASSPGRGTQYF
TGTGCCAGCAGTCCGGGGAGGGGTACGCAGTATTTT
>NA|TRBD2|TRBJ2-2|TRBV5-6
CASSSLAGGITGELFF
TGTGCCAGCAGCTCCCTAGCGGGGGGAATCACCGGGGAGCTGTTTTTT
>NA|NA|TRBJ2-2|TRBV9
CASSGSPLGELFF
TGTGCCAGCAGCGGGTCCCCCCTGGGGGAGCTGTTTTTT
>NA|TRBD2|TRBJ2-3|TRBV19
CASRTAGTSGTDTQYF
TGTGCCAGCCGAACCGCCGGGACTAGCGGCACAGATACGCAGTATTTT
>NA|NA|TRBJ2-7|TRBV7-9
CASTNRAGASYEQYF
TGTGCCAGCACCAATCGTGCGGGGGCGTCCTACGAGCAGTACTTC
>few|TRBD2|TRBJ2-2|TRBV20-1
CSARLAGRDGELFF
TGCAGTGCTAGACTAGCGGGGAGGGACGGGGAGCTGTTTTTT
>NA|NA|TRBJ1-2|TRBV18
CASSPLDGAPLDGGYTF
TGTGCCAGCTCACCACTGGACGGGGCCCCCTTGGACGGTGGCTACACCTTC
>NA|NA|TRBJ1-1|TRBV30
CAWSHPRGNTEAFF
TGTGCCTGGAGTCATCCCAGGGGTAACACTGAAGCTTTCTTT
>NA|NA|TRBJ2-7|TRBV5-1
CASSLGEALYEQYF
TGCGCCAGCAGCTTGGGCGAAGCCCTCTACGAGCAGTACTTC
>NA|NA|TRBJ1-2|TRBV4-2
CASSQTGVKTSNYGYTF
TGTGCCAGCAGCCAAACGGGCGTAAAAACTAGTAACTATGGCTACACCTTC
>medium-sized|NA|TRBJ1-5|TRBV20-1
CSARLGDYSNQPQHF
TGCAGTGCTAGACTGGGGGATTATAGCAATCAGCCCCAGCATTTT